The 4 T cell receptor beta chains reported below all come from one sample, sequenced in a study of blood T cell repertoires in COVID-19 (dated by TCRdb to the early 2020s). Libraries were built with the immunoSEQ multiplex PCR assay. TCRdb provides this immuneACCESS table in a form limited to in-frame rearrangements. Some clones are lacking; in checked studies, under half of them reflect an unresolved V gene, and why the rest are absent is not known. For this sample the table gives 250,000 or so clones, of which about 89% were detected only once. The ten largest clones take up around 10% of the sample. Material for sequencing was PBMCs or T cells enriched from blood (not recorded which). The receptors stem from a man between 35 and 55 years old who had recovered from COVID-19.

This sequence joins TRBV24-1 and TRBJ1-5; D ambiguous. The V gene lost 4 bases and the J gene lost 0 bases, with 6 bases spanning the gap. Germline V CDR1 and CDR2: KGHDR, SFDVKD. The CDR3 contains 14 residues. The CDR3 sequence: CATSEGSSNQPQHF. CDR3 nucleotide sequence: TGTGCCACCAGTGAGGGGAGTAGCAATCAGCCCCAGCATTTT.

The chain links TRBV19 to TRBJ1-1; D unclear. This CDR3 has 13 amino acids. Germline assignment: CDR1 LNHDA and CDR2 SQIVND (reference sequence). The V gene lost 4 bases and the J gene lost 0 bases, with 6 bases spanning the gap. CDR3 DNA sequence: TGTGCCAGTAGTAACGAGGTGAACACTGAAGCTTTCTTT. This encodes CASSNEVNTEAFF.

The chain combines TRBV2 with TRBJ1-5; TRBD1 agrees at 8 bases. Trimming at V came to 4 bases and at J to 0 bases, leaving 5 bases not matched to a gene. Germline V gene sequence: CDR1 SNHLY, CDR2 FYNNEI. The CDR3 is made up of 16 amino acids. This CDR3 reads CASSAGGRFSNQPQHF. The CDR3 coding sequence is TGTGCCAGCAGTGCAGGGGGCCGTTTTAGCAATCAGCCCCAGCATTTT.

Only a few counts were recorded for this clone. The rearrangement links TRBV28 to TRBJ1-6; TRBD1 might be the D (6 bases). CDR3 length: 13 amino acids. V lost 11 bases and J lost 10, with 18 bases in between. In germline, CDR1 is MDHEN, CDR2 SYDVKM. CDR3 protein: CAGLRGAGSPLHF. The CDR3 DNA is TGTGCCGGCTTACGGGGGGCAGGATCACCCCTCCACTTT.